The source of this TCR beta chain is a study of shared clonotypes between healthy human individuals. Broader study findings: Sampling involved blood alone; tissue repertoires likely differ. Relative to their counterparts shared across all four donors, non-shared clonotypes exhibited diminished generation probabilities.

Germline assignment: CDR1 SGHRS and CDR2 YFSETQ. V lost 2 bases to trimming and J lost 0 bases, with 6 bases between them. The CDR3 runs 15 residues. Sorted subsets were amplified in replicate PCRs using about 200 ng DNA, 30,000 to 35,000 T cell genomes. Sequenced by immunoSEQ multiplex PCR; TCRdb stores in-frame clones only, minus some. This table has a few million clones, just over 90% appearing once. About this clone itself: Its antigen remains unidentified. Other DNA sequences within the sample encode an identical CDR3.

Only Caucasian adults living in Nashville, Tennessee served as donors. Sequenced: naive CD4+ T cells sorted from blood. Sample subset: CD45RA+ positively selected. The chain links TRBV5-1 to TRBJ2-6; D call uncertain. The receptor comes from a man aged 18 to 29 in good health. The CDR3 sequence: CASSLVASGANVLTF. DNA for the CDR3: TGCGCCAGCAGCTTAGTAGCCTCTGGGGCCAACGTCCTGACTTTC. The whole variable domain, filled in from reference TRBV5-1 and TRBJ2-6, reads KAGVTQTPRYLIKTRGQQVTLSCSPISGHRSVSWYQQTPGQGLQFLFEYFSETQRNKGNFPGRFSGRQFSNSRSEMNVSTLELGDSALYLCASSLVASGANVLTFGAGSRLTVL.